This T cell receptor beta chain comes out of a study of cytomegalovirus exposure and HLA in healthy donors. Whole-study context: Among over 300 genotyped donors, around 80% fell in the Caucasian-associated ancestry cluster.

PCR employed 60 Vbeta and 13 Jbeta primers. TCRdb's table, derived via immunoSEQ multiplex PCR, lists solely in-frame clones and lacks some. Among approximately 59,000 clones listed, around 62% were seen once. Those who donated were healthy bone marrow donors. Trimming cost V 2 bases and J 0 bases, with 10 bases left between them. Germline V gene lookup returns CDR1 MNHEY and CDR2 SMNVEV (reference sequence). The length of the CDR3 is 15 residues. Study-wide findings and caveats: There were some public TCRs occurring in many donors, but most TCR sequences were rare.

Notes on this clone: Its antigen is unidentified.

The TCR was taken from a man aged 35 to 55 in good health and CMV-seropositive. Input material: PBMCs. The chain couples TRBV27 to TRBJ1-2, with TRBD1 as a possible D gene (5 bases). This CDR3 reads CASSLTRDANYGYTF. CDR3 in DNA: TGTGCCAGCAGTTTAACGCGGGACGCTAACTATGGCTACACCTTC.